Listed below are T cell receptor beta chains from one sample, sequenced in a study of OX40 agonist ivuxolimab in advanced cancers. Libraries were prepared by immunoSEQ multiplex PCR; TCRdb keeps only in-frame clonotypes and omits some of them. The sample holds 43,000 or so clones, around 85% seen once. This material consisted of CD4+ or CD8+ T cells sorted from blood, taken in a trial of the OX40 agonist ivuxolimab. The origin of the receptors is an adult with an advanced solid tumor such as melanoma, head and neck, liver or kidney cancer. CDR3s include the opening cysteine and the closing phenylalanine or tryptophan. A D gene is named only where the DNA matches it firmly. The size field is filled for only some rows; it gives once, few, many or a size class.

j_call	clone_size	v_call	d_call	cdr3_nt	cdr3_aa
TRBJ2-1	NA	TRBV30	TRBD2	TGTGCCTGGAGTGGGGTTAGCGGGAGAACCCGGTACAATGAGCAGTTCTTC	CAWSGVSGRTRYNEQFF
TRBJ2-2	NA	TRBV7-9	NA	TGTGCCAGCAGCTTATCGGGAAGGACAGGGGAGCTGTTTTTT	CASSLSGRTGELFF
TRBJ2-2	few	TRBV11-3	NA	TGTGCCAGCAGCTTAGTCAGGGAAGGCGGGGAGCTGTTTTTT	CASSLVREGGELFF
TRBJ1-2	NA	TRBV7-9	TRBD1	TGTGCCAGCAGCTCGATGACAGGGTCCAACTATGGCTACACCTTC	CASSSMTGSNYGYTF
TRBJ2-5	NA	TRBV7-3	TRBD2	TGTGCCAGCAGCTTAAGCGGGGGAGAGACCCAGTACTTC	CASSLSGGETQYF
TRBJ2-1	NA	TRBV11-2	TRBD2	TGTGCCAGCATCGGGACTAGCGGGAGGGCTAATGAGCAGTTCTTC	CASIGTSGRANEQFF
TRBJ2-1	NA	TRBV5-1	NA	TGCGCCAGCAGCTTGGGGAGTGGCTACAATGAGCAGTTCTTC	CASSLGSGYNEQFF
TRBJ2-4	NA	TRBV5-1	NA	TGCGCCAGCCCCTTGGCCCTCCCTCGTAACATTCAGTACTTC	CASPLALPRNIQYF
TRBJ1-2	NA	TRBV4-1	NA	TGCGCCAGCAGCCAAGAACTACGGACAGCTAACTATGGCTACACCTTC	CASSQELRTANYGYTF
TRBJ2-7	NA	TRBV19	TRBD1	TGTGCCAGTAGTATGTCCTCCGGGACAGGGGGCGAGCAGTACTTC	CASSMSSGTGGEQYF
TRBJ2-2	NA	TRBV9	NA	TGTGCCAGCAGCGTAGGCGGGGCTAACACCGGGGAGCTGTTTTTT	CASSVGGANTGELFF
TRBJ2-1	NA	TRBV5-1	TRBD2	TGCGCCAGCAGCTTAGGGACTAGCGGGGGTTTCAATGAGCAGTTCTTC	CASSLGTSGGFNEQFF
TRBJ2-2	NA	TRBV6-1	NA	TGTGCCAGCAGTGAAGGTTGGCTCAGAGTGAACACCGGGGAGCTGTTTTTT	CASSEGWLRVNTGELFF
TRBJ1-2	NA	TRBV7-8	NA	TGTGCCAGCAGCCGATCCCCTCAGGGTCAAACTTATGGCTACACCTTC	CASSRSPQGQTYGYTF
TRBJ2-1	NA	TRBV30	NA	TGTGCCTGGAGTGTGCTGTCCAGCTACAATGAGCAGTTCTTC	CAWSVLSSYNEQFF
TRBJ2-7	few	TRBV2	TRBD2	TGTGCCAGCAGCAGGGACTATTCTCCCGAGCAGTACTTC	CASSRDYSPEQYF
TRBJ2-7	once	TRBV5-3	TRBD2	TGTGCCAGCAGCTCGACTAGCGGGGGGCCTTACGAGCAGTACTTC	CASSSTSGGPYEQYF
TRBJ2-7	many	TRBV11-3	TRBD2	TGTGCCAGCAGCCCGGGGGGAGAAATGAGCTCCTACGAGCAGTACTTC	CASSPGGEMSSYEQYF
TRBJ2-5	NA	TRBV7-8	NA	TGTGCCAGCAGCTTACCGGCGGGACGGCTCCAAGAGACCCAGTACTTC	CASSLPAGRLQETQYF
TRBJ2-1	NA	TRBV25-1	NA	TGTGCCAGCAGTTCTGGGGCCGGGACACACCCCGGGGATGAGCAGTTCTTC	CASSSGAGTHPGDEQFF
TRBJ2-2	NA	TRBV7-2	TRBD2	TGTGCCAGCAGCCTGGGACTAGCGGGGGGCAAGCTGTTTTTT	CASSLGLAGGKLFF
TRBJ2-7	NA	TRBV5-1	NA	TGCGCCAGCAGCTTGGGGACAGAATACGAGCAGTACTTC	CASSLGTEYEQYF
TRBJ2-4	once	TRBV10-3	NA	TGTGCCATCTCGGGGTCAGGGAACGGAAACATTCAGTACTTC	CAISGSGNGNIQYF
TRBJ1-6	once	TRBV4-1	TRBD1	TGCGCCAGCAGCCAATGGGCAGGGGGAGCTAATTCACCCCTCCACTTT	CASSQWAGGANSPLHF
TRBJ1-1	NA	TRBV2	NA	TGTGCCAGCAAGGAAGCGGGAGTGGCTGAAGCTTTCTTT	CASKEAGVAEAFF
TRBJ1-2	NA	TRBV2	NA	TGTGCCAGCACTGCTATGGGCTACACCTTC	CASTAMGYTF
TRBJ1-2	once	TRBV4-1	TRBD1	TGCGCCAGCAGCCTGCTAGAATGGACAGGGGCCGCCGGCTACACCTTC	CASSLLEWTGAAGYTF
TRBJ1-2	NA	TRBV7-3	TRBD1	TGTGCCAGCAGCTTAGCCAGGGGGGACTACACCTTC	CASSLARGDYTF
TRBJ2-7	NA	TRBV5-5	TRBD2	TGTGCCAGCAGCCAACGACTAGCGGGAGTACGCTACGAGCAGTACTTC	CASSQRLAGVRYEQYF
TRBJ1-2	NA	TRBV30	NA	TGTGCCTGGAGTGTAGGGGGAGGCTATGGCTACACCTTC	CAWSVGGGYGYTF
TRBJ1-5	NA	TRBV19	NA	TGTGCCAGTAGTATAGAACTGAATCAGCCCCAGCATTTT	CASSIELNQPQHF
TRBJ2-1	NA	TRBV6-6	TRBD2	TGTGCCAGCAACCACGGGGGGGCAGGAGGCGATGAGCAGTTCTTC	CASNHGGAGGDEQFF
TRBJ1-6	NA	TRBV5-4	TRBD1	TGTGCCAGCAGCGTCGGGACAGCTAATTCACCCCTCCACTTT	CASSVGTANSPLHF
TRBJ1-3	NA	TRBV7-9	TRBD1	TGTGCCAGCAGCAAGGGGGCCGGCTCTGGAAACACCATATATTTT	CASSKGAGSGNTIYF
TRBJ2-7	NA	TRBV7-3	NA	TGTGCCAGCAGCTTACCAGGGCCCTACGAGCAGTACTTC	CASSLPGPYEQYF
TRBJ2-7	NA	TRBV11-2	TRBD1	TGTGCCAGCAGCTTCGGACAGGGCTACGAGCAGTACTTC	CASSFGQGYEQYF
TRBJ2-7	once	TRBV5-1	NA	TGCGCCAGCAGCTTGGGACAAGGGGATTACGAGCAGTACTTC	CASSLGQGDYEQYF
TRBJ2-1	NA	TRBV7-2	NA	TGTGCCAGCAGCTTAGTAGGATCCAGATCCCCTCTCAATGAGCAGTTCTTC	CASSLVGSRSPLNEQFF
TRBJ2-7	NA	TRBV6-5	TRBD1	TGTGCCAGCAGTTACTCACCGGGACAGGGACGGGGCGAGCAGTACTTC	CASSYSPGQGRGEQYF
TRBJ2-3	NA	TRBV5-1	TRBD2	TGCGCCAGCAGTGCGGGAGGGCCGTTGACAGATACGCAGTATTTT	CASSAGGPLTDTQYF
TRBJ2-3	NA	TRBV5-1	TRBD2	TGCGCCAGCAGCTTGGACCCTAGCGGGGTCACAGATACGCAGTATTTT	CASSLDPSGVTDTQYF
TRBJ2-2	NA	TRBV9	NA	TGTGCCAGCAGCGTATCAGTGACCGGGGAGCTGTTTTTT	CASSVSVTGELFF
TRBJ2-1	few	TRBV4-1	NA	TGCGCCAGCAGTGCCCGTTCCGACGTGGGAGTGGAGCAGTTCTTC	CASSARSDVGVEQFF
TRBJ2-1	NA	TRBV7-6	NA	TGTGCCAGCAGCTTATCGCTGTTGAATGAGCAGTTCTTC	CASSLSLLNEQFF
TRBJ1-1	NA	TRBV28	NA	TGTGCCAGCAGTTTATTCGGGGGTGCTGAAGCTTTCTTT	CASSLFGGAEAFF
TRBJ2-7	NA	TRBV7-8	NA	TGTGCCAGCAGCCCCCTCGCTACTATCTCCTACGAGCAGTACTTC	CASSPLATISYEQYF
TRBJ1-4	NA	TRBV20-1	NA	TGCAGTGCCCTGGGTCATGAAAAACTGTTTTTT	CSALGHEKLFF
TRBJ2-5	few	TRBV5-1	NA	TGCGCCAGCAGCCCCAGTATGGGGGAGACCCAGTACTTC	CASSPSMGETQYF